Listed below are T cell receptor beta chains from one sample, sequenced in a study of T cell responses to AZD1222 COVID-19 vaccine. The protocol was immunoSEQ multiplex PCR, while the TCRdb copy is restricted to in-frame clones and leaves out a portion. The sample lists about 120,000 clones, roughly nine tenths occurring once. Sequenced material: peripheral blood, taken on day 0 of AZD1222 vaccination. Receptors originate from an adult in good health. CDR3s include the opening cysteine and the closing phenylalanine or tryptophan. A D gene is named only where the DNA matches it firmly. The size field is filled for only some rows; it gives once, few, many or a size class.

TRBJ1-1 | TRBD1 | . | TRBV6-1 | CASSAAGGVTEAFF | TGTGCCAGCAGTGCAGCAGGGGGCGTCACTGAAGCTTTCTTT
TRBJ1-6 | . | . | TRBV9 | CASSSGADIGSPLHF | TGTGCCAGCAGCTCAGGGGCGGATATAGGTTCACCCCTCCACTTT
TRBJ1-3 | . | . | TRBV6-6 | CASRPQEWGSGNTIYF | TGTGCCAGCAGGCCACAGGAATGGGGCTCTGGAAACACCATATATTTT
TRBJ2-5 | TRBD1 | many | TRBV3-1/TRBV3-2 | CASSPGTGLGETQYF | TGTGCCAGCAGCCCGGGGACAGGGTTGGGAGAGACCCAGTACTTC
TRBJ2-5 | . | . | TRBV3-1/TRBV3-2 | CASSPRRGETQYF | TGTGCCAGCAGCCCCCGGAGGGGGGAGACCCAGTACTTC
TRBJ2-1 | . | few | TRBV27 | CASSLSHVGQAGGQFF | TGTGCCAGCAGTTTATCGCATGTCGGGCAGGCCGGTGGGCAGTTCTTC
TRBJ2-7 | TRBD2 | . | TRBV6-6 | CASSYVAGGGNEQYF | TGTGCCAGCAGTTACGTGGCGGGAGGTGGAAACGAGCAGTACTTC
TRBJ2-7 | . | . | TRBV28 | CASSFSQLPYEQYF | TGTGCCAGCAGTTTTTCTCAGCTTCCTTACGAGCAGTACTTC
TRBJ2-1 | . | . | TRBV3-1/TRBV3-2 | CASRPTTYNEQFF | TGTGCCAGCAGGCCGACAACCTACAATGAGCAGTTCTTC
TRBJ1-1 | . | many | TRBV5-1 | CASSLAGGPNTEAFF | TGCGCCAGCAGCTTGGCCGGGGGCCCCAACACTGAAGCTTTCTTT
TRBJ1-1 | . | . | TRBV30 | CAWSPVWGGLNTEAFF | TGTGCCTGGAGTCCCGTCTGGGGGGGGTTGAACACTGAAGCTTTCTTT
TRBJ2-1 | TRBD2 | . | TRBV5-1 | CASSSGLAASLSYNEQFF | TGCGCCAGCAGCTCCGGACTAGCGGCGTCGCTATCCTACAATGAGCAGTTCTTC
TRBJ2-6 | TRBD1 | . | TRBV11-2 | CASTPFARGLSSGANVLTF | TGTGCCAGCACCCCCTTTGCCAGGGGGCTAAGCTCTGGGGCCAACGTCCTGACTTTC
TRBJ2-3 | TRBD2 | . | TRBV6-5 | CASRGLGRTDTQYF | TGTGCCAGCCGGGGACTAGGACGCACAGATACGCAGTATTTT
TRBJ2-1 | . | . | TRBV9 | CASSLEARGTPRGNEQFF | TGTGCCAGCAGCTTGGAGGCCCGCGGGACGCCCAGGGGCAATGAGCAGTTCTTC
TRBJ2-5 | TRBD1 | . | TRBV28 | CASSFRTGGSSGTQYF | TGTGCCAGCAGTTTCCGAACAGGGGGCTCCTCGGGGACCCAGTACTTC
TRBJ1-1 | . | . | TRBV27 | CASSLVGAPNTEAFF | TGTGCCAGCAGTTTAGTGGGGGCACCCAACACTGAAGCTTTCTTT
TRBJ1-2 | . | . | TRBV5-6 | CASSRGRAGGYTF | TGTGCCAGCAGCCGTGGACGAGCTGGTGGCTACACCTTC
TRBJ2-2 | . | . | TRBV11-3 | CASSPHSGNTGELFF | TGTGCCAGCAGCCCCCACAGCGGGAACACCGGGGAGCTGTTTTTT
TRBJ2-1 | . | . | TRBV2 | CASKPRTNYNEQFF | TGTGCCAGCAAGCCCCGGACTAATTACAATGAGCAGTTCTTC
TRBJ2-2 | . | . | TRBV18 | CASSPGGITGELFF | TGTGCCAGCTCACCAGGGGGGATAACCGGGGAGCTGTTTTTT
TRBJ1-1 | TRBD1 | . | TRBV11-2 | CASTLPNPGGAGTEAFF | TGTGCCAGCACCCTGCCAAACCCAGGGGGCGCGGGCACTGAAGCTTTCTTT
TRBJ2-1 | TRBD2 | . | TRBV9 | CASSVAAGRNEQFF | TGTGCCAGCAGCGTCGCAGCGGGACGCAATGAGCAGTTCTTC
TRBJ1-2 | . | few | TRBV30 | CAWTTGTYGYTF | TGTGCCTGGACTACCGGGACCTATGGCTACACCTTC
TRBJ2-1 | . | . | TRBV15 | CATSRERLHNEQFF | TGTGCCACCAGCAGAGAGCGCCTACACAATGAGCAGTTCTTC
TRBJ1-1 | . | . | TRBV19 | CASRHRTDLTEAFF | TGTGCCAGTAGGCATAGGACGGATTTGACTGAAGCTTTCTTT
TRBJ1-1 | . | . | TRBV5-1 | CASSLLGNTEAFF | TGCGCCAGCAGCTTGCTGGGTAACACTGAAGCTTTCTTT
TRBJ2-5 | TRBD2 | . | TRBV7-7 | CASSFGLAGAFAAQYF | TGTGCTAGCAGCTTCGGACTAGCGGGAGCTTTTGCGGCCCAGTACTTC
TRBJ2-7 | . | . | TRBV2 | CASVAGYEQYF | TGTGCCAGCGTCGCAGGGTACGAGCAGTACTTC
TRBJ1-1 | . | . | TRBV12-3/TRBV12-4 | CASSTRTDTEAFF | TGTGCCAGCAGTACTAGAACGGACACTGAAGCTTTCTTT
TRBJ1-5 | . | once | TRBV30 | CAWSVGGEQPQHF | TGTGCCTGGAGTGTAGGAGGGGAGCAGCCCCAGCATTTT
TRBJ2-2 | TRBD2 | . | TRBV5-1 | CASSLGTRSSGELFF | TGCGCCAGCAGCTTAGGGACTAGGAGTTCCGGGGAGCTGTTTTTT
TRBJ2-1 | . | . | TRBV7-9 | CASSLGGHSYNEQFF | TGTGCCAGCAGCTTAGGAGGCCACTCCTACAATGAGCAGTTCTTC
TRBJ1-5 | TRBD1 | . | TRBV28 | CASSRDRGNQPQHF | TGTGCCAGCAGTAGGGACAGGGGCAATCAGCCCCAGCATTTT